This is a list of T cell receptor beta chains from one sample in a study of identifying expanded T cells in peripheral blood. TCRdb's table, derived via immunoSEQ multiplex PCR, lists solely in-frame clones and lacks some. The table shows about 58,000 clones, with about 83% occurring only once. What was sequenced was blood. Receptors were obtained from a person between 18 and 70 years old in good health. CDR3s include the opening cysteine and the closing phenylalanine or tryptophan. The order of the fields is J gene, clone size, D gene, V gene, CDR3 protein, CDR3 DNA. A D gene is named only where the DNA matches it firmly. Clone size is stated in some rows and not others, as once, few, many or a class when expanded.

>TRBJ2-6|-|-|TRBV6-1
CASSGVAVPGANVLTF
TGTGCCAGCAGTGGGGTAGCGGTCCCTGGGGCCAACGTCCTGACTTTC
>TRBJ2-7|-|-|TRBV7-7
CASSPELRLHEQYF
TGTGCCAGCAGCCCCGAACTCCGCCTGCACGAGCAGTACTTC
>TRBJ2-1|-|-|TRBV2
CASRVAGRDNEQFF
TGTGCCAGCAGGGTCGCGGGTAGGGACAATGAGCAGTTCTTC
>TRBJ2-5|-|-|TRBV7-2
CASARAGGETQYF
TGTGCCAGCGCGAGGGCCGGGGGAGAGACCCAGTACTTC
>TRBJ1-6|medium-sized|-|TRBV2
CASSESRVSYNSPLHF
TGTGCCAGCAGTGAAAGCAGGGTCTCCTATAATTCACCCCTCCACTTT
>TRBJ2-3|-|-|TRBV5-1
CASSLAPRVRDTQYF
TGCGCCAGCAGCTTGGCCCCCCGAGTAAGAGATACGCAGTATTTT
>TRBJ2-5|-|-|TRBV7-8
CASSPRHAGETQYF
TGTGCCAGCAGCCCCCGTCATGCAGGGGAGACCCAGTACTTC
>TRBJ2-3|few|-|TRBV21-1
CASSNGRGFTDTQYF
TGTGCCAGCAGCAATGGCAGAGGCTTCACAGATACGCAGTATTTT
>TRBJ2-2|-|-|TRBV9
CASSVRDSNTGELFF
TGTGCCAGCAGCGTCAGAGATTCGAACACCGGGGAGCTGTTTTTT
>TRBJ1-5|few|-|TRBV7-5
CARSNWDSCGNQPQHF
TGTGCCAGAAGCAATTGGGACAGCTGCGGCAATCAGCCCCAGCATTTT
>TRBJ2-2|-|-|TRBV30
CAWRGPVSAGELFF
TGTGCCTGGAGGGGCCCAGTAAGCGCCGGGGAGCTGTTTTTT
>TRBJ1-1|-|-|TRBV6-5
CASRNSGATEAFF
TGTGCCAGCAGAAATTCGGGGGCCACTGAAGCTTTCTTT
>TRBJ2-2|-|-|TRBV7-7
CASSLTSPNTGELFF
TGTGCCAGCAGCTTAACATCGCCGAACACCGGGGAGCTGTTTTTT
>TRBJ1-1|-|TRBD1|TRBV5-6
CASSLRQGKKAFF
TGTGCCAGCAGCCTCCGACAGGGAAAGAAAGCTTTCTTT
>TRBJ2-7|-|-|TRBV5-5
CASSSVLGGFYEQYF
TGTGCCAGCAGCTCCGTACTGGGTGGGTTTTACGAGCAGTACTTC
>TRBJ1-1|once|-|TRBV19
CASRNPRDKFPEAFF
TGTGCCAGCCGAAACCCGAGGGACAAATTCCCTGAAGCTTTCTTT
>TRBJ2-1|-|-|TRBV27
CASSLGHSSSYNEQFF
TGTGCCAGCAGTTTAGGACACTCCAGCTCCTACAATGAGCAGTTCTTC
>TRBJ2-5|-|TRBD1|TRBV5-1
CASSLWGQGGETQYF
TGCGCCAGCAGCTTGTGGGGACAGGGTGGAGAGACCCAGTACTTC
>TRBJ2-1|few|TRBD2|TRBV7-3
CASSLRPSGGAHEQFF
TGTGCCAGCAGCCTTAGGCCTAGCGGGGGGGCACATGAGCAGTTCTTC
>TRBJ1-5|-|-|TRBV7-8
CASSPYRDAQHF
TGTGCCAGCAGCCCCTACCGGGACGCCCAGCATTTT
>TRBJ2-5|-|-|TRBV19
CASSMGWRETQYF
TGTGCCAGTAGTATGGGCTGGAGGGAGACCCAGTACTTC
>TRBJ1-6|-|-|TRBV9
CASSVDNRNSPLHF
TGTGCCAGCAGCGTAGATAACCGCAATTCACCCCTCCACTTT
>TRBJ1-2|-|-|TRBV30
CAWSATLYGYTF
TGTGCCTGGAGTGCGACCCTCTATGGCTACACCTTC
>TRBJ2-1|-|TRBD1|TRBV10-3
CAIRDRDTSEQFF
TGTGCCATCAGGGACAGGGATACCAGTGAGCAGTTCTTC
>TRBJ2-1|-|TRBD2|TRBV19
CASSLLPKGLAGGHNEQFF
TGTGCCAGTAGTCTACTACCTAAAGGACTAGCGGGAGGTCACAATGAGCAGTTCTTC
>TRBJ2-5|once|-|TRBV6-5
CASRGRLAQETQYF
TGTGCCAGCAGGGGGCGTCTAGCCCAAGAGACCCAGTACTTC
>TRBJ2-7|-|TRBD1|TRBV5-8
CASSLGQGVNEQYF
TGTGCCAGCAGCCTGGGACAGGGGGTGAACGAGCAGTACTTC
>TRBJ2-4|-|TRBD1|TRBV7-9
CASSVGQGNIQYF
TGTGCCAGCAGCGTGGGACAGGGGAACATTCAGTACTTC
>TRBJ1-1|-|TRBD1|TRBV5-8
CASSFDRGKTEAFF
TGTGCCAGCAGCTTTGACAGGGGTAAAACTGAAGCTTTCTTT
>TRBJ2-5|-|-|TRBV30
CAWSGPQWGETQYF
TGTGCCTGGAGTGGCCCTCAATGGGGAGAGACCCAGTACTTC
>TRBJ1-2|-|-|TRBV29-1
CSVEDGAGSYGYTF
TGCAGCGTTGAAGATGGGGCAGGTTCCTATGGCTACACCTTC
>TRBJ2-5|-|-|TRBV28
CASSLRKETQYF
TGTGCCAGCAGTTTACGTAAAGAGACCCAGTACTTC
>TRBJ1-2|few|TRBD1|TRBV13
CASSFDRGRGYGYTF
TGTGCCAGCAGCTTCGACAGGGGGCGCGGTTATGGCTACACCTTC
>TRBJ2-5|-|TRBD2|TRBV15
CATSRPGLAGGPRQETQYF
TGTGCCACCAGCAGGCCGGGACTAGCGGGAGGGCCCCGCCAAGAGACCCAGTACTTC
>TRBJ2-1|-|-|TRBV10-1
CASSAGILNNEQFF
TGCGCCAGCAGCGCCGGAATTCTTAACAATGAGCAGTTCTTC
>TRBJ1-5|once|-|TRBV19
CASSTGWGKQPQHF
TGTGCCAGTAGTACCGGTTGGGGGAAACAGCCCCAGCATTTT
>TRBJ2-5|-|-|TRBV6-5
CASSYPVGQQETQYF
TGTGCCAGCAGTTACCCAGTCGGACAACAAGAGACCCAGTACTTC
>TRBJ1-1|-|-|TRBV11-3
CASSWSTEAFF
TGTGCCAGCAGCTGGAGCACGGAAGCTTTCTTT
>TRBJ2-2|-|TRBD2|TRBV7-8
CASSLAWTSGKVLNTGELFF
TGTGCCAGCAGCTTAGCGTGGACTAGCGGAAAAGTATTGAACACCGGGGAGCTGTTTTTT
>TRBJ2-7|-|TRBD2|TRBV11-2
CASSLFQREGAFYF
TGTGCCAGCAGCTTATTCCAGCGGGAGGGTGCATTTTACTTC
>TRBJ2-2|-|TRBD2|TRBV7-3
CASAKTGTRATGELFF
TGTGCCAGCGCCAAAACCGGGACTAGGGCCACCGGGGAGCTGTTTTTT
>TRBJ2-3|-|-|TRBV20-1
CSAEAVGQYF
TGCAGTGCTGAGGCGGTCGGGCAGTATTTT
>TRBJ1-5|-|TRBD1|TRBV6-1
CASKDRASNQPQHF
TGTGCCAGCAAGGACAGGGCTAGCAATCAGCCCCAGCATTTT
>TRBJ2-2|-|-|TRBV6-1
CASTDGSHYTGELFF
TGTGCCAGCACGGACGGGAGTCACTACACCGGGGAGCTGTTTTTT
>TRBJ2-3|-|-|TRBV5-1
CASSFGRGAATDTQYF
TGCGCCAGCAGTTTTGGGCGGGGAGCCGCCACAGATACGCAGTATTTT
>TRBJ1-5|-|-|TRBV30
CAWSPGGQQPQHF
TGTGCCTGGAGTCCGGGGGGGCAACAGCCCCAGCATTTT
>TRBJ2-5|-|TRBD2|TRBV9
CASSVGPSGIQETQYF
TGTGCCAGCAGCGTAGGGCCTAGCGGGATCCAAGAGACCCAGTACTTC
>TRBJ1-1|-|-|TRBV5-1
CASSLMDSRNTEAFF
TGCGCCAGCAGCTTAATGGACAGCCGGAACACTGAAGCTTTCTTT
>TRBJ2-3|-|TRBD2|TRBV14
CASSRRLAGGEVDTQYF
TGTGCCAGCAGCCGGCGACTAGCGGGAGGGGAGGTAGATACGCAGTATTTT